Presented here are 17 T cell receptor beta chains from one specimen sequenced in a study of cytomegalovirus exposure and HLA in healthy donors (dated by TCRdb to 2015 to 2018). Library construction relied on the immunoSEQ multiplex PCR assay. The multiplex PCR relied on a mix of 60 forward primers for TCR Vbeta segments and 13 reverse primers for TCR Jbeta segments. Here the immuneACCESS table is served through TCRdb, limited to in-frame sequences with V and J called. Missing clones are a known gap in these copies; in checked studies unresolved V genes cover under half, and the rest lacks a known reason. The sample yields 55,000 to 70,000 clones; 70% to 90% were counted once. Of the sample, less than 2.5% falls within the top ten clones. Sequencing was performed on PBMCs. The receptor set was obtained from a woman aged 30 to 39 in good health and CMV-seronegative.

This clone turned up a few times. The J gene is TRBJ2-1, the V gene TRBV19; 9 nucleotides match TRBD1. The CDR3 has 16 residues. The junction had 5 bases not matched to a gene; V was cut back by 3 bases and J by 2 bases. CDR1 is LNHDA, CDR2 SQIVND, per germline (reference sequence). The CDR3 sequence: CASSIDRGSPYNEQFF. CDR3 DNA sequence: TGTGCCAGTAGTATCGACAGGGGGTCTCCCTACAATGAGCAGTTCTTC.

The gene calls are TRBV4-3 and TRBJ2-3, with D unclear. The length of the CDR3 is 14 residues. Deletions cut 4 bases from V and 0 bases from J, with 8 bases between. Germline CDR1 and CDR2: LGHNA and YSLEER. The CDR3 bases are TGCGCCAGCAGCCGAGTCCTTAGCACAGATACGCAGTATTTT. This encodes CASSRVLSTDTQYF.

The rearrangement links TRBV7-9 to TRBJ1-2; D remains unclear. CDR1 is SEHNR and CDR2 is FQNEAQ in the germline V gene (reference sequence). The CDR3 spans 13 residues. Trimming removed 5 bases at V and 9 bases at J, with 16 bases between. The CDR3 DNA sequence: TGTGCCAGCAGCCCGGACTCCCTGTCGCGCTACACCTTC. Its translation is CASSPDSLSRYTF.

The chain carries TRBV2 and TRBJ2-2, with TRBD2 identical over 14 bases. This CDR3 has 19 residues. Germline V CDR1 and CDR2: SNHLY, FYNNEI. V lost 10 bases and J lost 2; bases outside the gene matches: 15. In DNA form, the CDR3 reads TGTGCCACCAGGGGACGACTAGCGGGAGGGGCACCCAACACCGGGGAGCTGTTTTTT. Translation gives CATRGRLAGGAPNTGELFF.

The table lists this clone with a count of one. The chain couples TRBV28 to TRBJ2-1, with TRBD2 identical over 7 bases. V lost 2 bases, J lost 6 bases, and 7 bases stayed unmatched. The germline gives CDR1 MDHEN, CDR2 SYDVKM. CDR3 size: 15 residues. The DNA of the CDR3 is TGTGCCAGCAGTTTAGTTCTCCGGGAGGTCAATGAGCAGTTCTTC. Amino acid sequence: CASSLVLREVNEQFF.

V gene TRBV7-8 combines with J gene TRBJ2-1; TRBD2 agrees at 14 bases. After removal of 4 bases from V and 6 bases from J, the junction contained 5 bases not matched to a gene. The germline CDR1 and CDR2 sequences are SGHVS and FQNEAQ. The CDR3 has 16 residues. Written as DNA, the CDR3 is TGTGCCAGCAGCTCGGGACTAGCGGGAGTTCCCAATGAGCAGTTCTTC. The encoded protein is CASSSGLAGVPNEQFF. The full variable domain, its missing parts supplied by reference TRBV7-8 and TRBJ2-1, is GAGVSQSPRYKVAKRGQDVALRCDPISGHVSLFWYQQALGQGPEFLTYFQNEAQLDKSGLPSDRFFAERPEGSVSTLKIQRTQQEDSAVYLCASSSGLAGVPNEQFFGPGTRLTVL.

The chain employs TRBV6-5 and TRBJ2-1; weak D call: TRBD1 (6 bases). The CDR3 extends over 13 amino acids. The V gene lost 6 bases and the J gene lost 4 bases, with 10 bases spanning the gap. Per germline, CDR1 MNHEY and CDR2 SVGAGI. The CDR3, as DNA: TGTGCCAGCAGGTGGACAGATTACAATGAGCAGTTCTTC. It is translated as CASRWTDYNEQFF.

The chain recombines TRBV20-1 with TRBJ2-5; no clear D gene. Germline assignment: CDR1 DFQATT and CDR2 SNEGSKA (reference sequence). The CDR3 is 11 amino acids. V was pared by 0 bases and J by 4 bases, with 3 bases between. The CDR3 sequence is CSARDRETQYF. The CDR3 DNA sequence: TGCAGTGCTAGAGATCGAGAGACCCAGTACTTC.

This clone has more than one count but fewer than ten. The V call is TRBV6-6, the J call TRBJ2-7, with 11 bases matching TRBD1. CDR3 length: 15 amino acids. CDR1 is MNHNY, CDR2 SVGAGI, per germline (reference sequence). The trim removed 2 bases at V and 4 bases at J, leaving 4 bases unmatched. DNA for the CDR3: TGTGCCAGCAGTTACGGACAGGGGGCAAGTTACGAGCAGTACTTC. Amino acids: CASSYGQGASYEQYF.

This clone was seen a single time. V usage is TRBV5-1 and J usage is TRBJ2-3; maybe TRBD1 (6 bases). Between the trimmed V and J ends, which lost 4 bases and 3 bases, there was a span of 18 bases. The V gene's germline CDR1 is SGHRS and CDR2 YFSETQ. This CDR3 spans 16 amino acids. The CDR3 reads CASSIQGHSGTDTQYF. CDR3 nucleotide sequence: TGCGCCAGCAGCATACAGGGCCATTCGGGGACAGATACGCAGTATTTT.

This clone was observed once. The chain combines TRBV18 with TRBJ1-2, with 8 bases fitting TRBD1. Germline CDR1 reads KGHSH; CDR2 reads LQKENI. Unmatched junction bases numbered 11, after V lost 3 bases and J lost 8 bases. The CDR3 is made up of 15 amino acids. The CDR3 DNA is TGTGCCAGCTCACCGGGGACAGGAGGAGTGCGAGGCTACACCTTC. Residues: CASSPGTGGVRGYTF.

Points on this clone: Distinct nucleotide sequences in the sample also encode this CDR3. The chain recombines TRBV9 with TRBJ2-7; 11 bases match TRBD2. Germline lookup yields CDR1 SGDLS and CDR2 YYNGEE. The CDR3 runs to 14 residues. J was trimmed by 4 bases and V by 4 bases; bases with no gene match: 4. The DNA for the CDR3 is TGTGCCAGCAGCCCCGGGACTAGCGGTTACGAGCAGTACTTC. Encoded protein: CASSPGTSGYEQYF.

This clone was counted only a few times. The chain carries TRBV28 and TRBJ1-5, with a tentative D call TRBD1 (6 bases). The V gene's germline CDR1 is MDHEN and CDR2 SYDVKM. The ends were cut back, 7 bases at V and 12 bases at J, with 13 bases in the middle. The CDR3 consists of 11 residues. The chain's CDR3 is CASTLAGDQHF. In DNA, the CDR3 is TGTGCCAGCACCTTGGCAGGGGACCAGCATTTT.

The chain uses TRBV5-6 and TRBJ2-5; perhaps TRBD1 as D (5 bases). V was pared by 5 bases and J by 2 bases, with 19 bases between. This CDR3 has 16 residues. Per germline, CDR1 SGHDT and CDR2 YYEEEE. This CDR3 is CASSPRIGAEQETQYF. CDR3 nucleotide sequence: TGTGCCAGCAGTCCCCGGATAGGGGCCGAGCAAGAGACCCAGTACTTC. Filled out from reference TRBV5-6 and TRBJ2-5, the complete variable domain reads DAGVTQSPTHLIKTRGQQVTLRCSPKSGHDTVSWYQQALGQGPQFIFQYYEEEERQRGNFPDRFSGHQFPNYSSELNVNALLLGDSALYLCASSPRIGAEQETQYFGPGTRLLVL.

The DNA for the CDR3 is TGTGCCAGCAGCGCCGAAACGACTAGCGGGACGGACATTCAGTACTTC. Protein sequence: CASSAETTSGTDIQYF. The chain couples TRBV7-9 to TRBJ2-4; TRBD2 agrees at 11 bases. The CDR3 extends over 16 amino acids. V lost 5 bases and J lost 8; bases outside the gene matches: 11. Germline CDR1 reads SEHNR; CDR2 reads FQNEAQ (reference sequence).

V is TRBV10-2 and J is TRBJ1-4, with D unresolved. The CDR3 is 12 residues long. V was cut by 6 bases and J by 2 bases, with 4 bases left in between. Germline V gene lookup returns CDR1 WSHSY and CDR2 SAAADI. The CDR3 DNA sequence: TGCGCCAGCAGGCAGACTAATGAAAAACTGTTTTTT. This sequence encodes CASRQTNEKLFF.

Concerning this clone itself: The junction departs from germline at one end; a sequencing error may be responsible. In nucleotides, the CDR3 is TGTGCCAGCAGCTCGTCCGGGTCTCTCTCTGGAAACACCAGATATTTT. Its translation is CASSSSGSLSGNTRYF. The chain carries TRBV5-6 and TRBJ1-3; D gene ambiguous. The CDR3 is made up of 16 amino acids. Germline V CDR1 and CDR2: SGHDT, YYEEEE. Using reference TRBV5-6 and TRBJ1-3 for the parts outside the CDR3, the full variable domain is DAGVTQSPTHLIKTRGQQVTLRCSPKSGHDTVSWYQQALGQGPQFIFQYYEEEERQRGNFPDRFSGHQFPNYSSELNVNALLLGDSALYLCASSSSGSLSGNTRYFGEGSWLTVV.